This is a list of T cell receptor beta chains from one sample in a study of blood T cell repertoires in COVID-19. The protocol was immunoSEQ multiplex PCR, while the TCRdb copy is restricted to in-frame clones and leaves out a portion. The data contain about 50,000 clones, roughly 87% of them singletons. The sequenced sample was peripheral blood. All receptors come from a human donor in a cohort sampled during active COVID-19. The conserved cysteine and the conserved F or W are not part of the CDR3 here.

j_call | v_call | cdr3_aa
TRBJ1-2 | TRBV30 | AWRGEGWPNYGYT
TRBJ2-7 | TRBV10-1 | ASSEGTRRLY
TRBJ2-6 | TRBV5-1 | ASSLGPGSGANVLT
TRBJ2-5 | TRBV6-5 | ASSPGEETQY
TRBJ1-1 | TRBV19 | ASSIGGLGTEAF
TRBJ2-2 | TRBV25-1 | ASILQGFTGELF
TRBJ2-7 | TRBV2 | ASSDSSGRLGEQY
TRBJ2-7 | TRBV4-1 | ASSLQLAGGTYEQY
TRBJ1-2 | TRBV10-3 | AISSGANYGYT
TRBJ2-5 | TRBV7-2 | ASSLAILTSGSLKGTQY
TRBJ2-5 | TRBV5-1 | ASSPGDQETQY
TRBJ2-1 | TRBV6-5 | ASSPGLAVEQF
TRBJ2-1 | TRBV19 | ASSINTQALEQF
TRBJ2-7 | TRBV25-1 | ASSTGTGAYEQY
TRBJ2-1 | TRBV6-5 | ASSSYSTPRINEQF
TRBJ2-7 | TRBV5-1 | ASSLGGTALEEQY
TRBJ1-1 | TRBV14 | ASSPNIGAVGTEAF
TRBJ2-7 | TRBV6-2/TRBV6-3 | ASSHTGGEQY
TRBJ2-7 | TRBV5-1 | ASSLGQFVSEQY
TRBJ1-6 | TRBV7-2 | ASSLRQANSPLH
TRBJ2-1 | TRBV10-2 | ASSESLRSKHNEQF
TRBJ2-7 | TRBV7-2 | ASSLAQPWTAHYEQY
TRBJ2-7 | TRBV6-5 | ASSSTSNRGEQY
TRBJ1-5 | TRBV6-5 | ASSPIGRPQH
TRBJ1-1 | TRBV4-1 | ASSIPQGFAEAF
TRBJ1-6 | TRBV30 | AWSEGGLNSPLH
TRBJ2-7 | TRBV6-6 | ASSSDRASYEQY
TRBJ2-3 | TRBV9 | ASSVRNSGTDTQY
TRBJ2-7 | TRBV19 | ASSTLRDRPYEQY
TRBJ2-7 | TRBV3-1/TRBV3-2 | ASSQGDTHSYEQY
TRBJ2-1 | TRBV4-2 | ASRGGGFNEQF
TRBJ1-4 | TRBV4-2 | ASSQGTDGDNEKLF
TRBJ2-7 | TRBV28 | ASSLSGHPYEQY
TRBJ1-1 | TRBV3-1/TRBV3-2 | ASSQDRANTEAF
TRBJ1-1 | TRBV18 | ASSRGQVRNTEAF
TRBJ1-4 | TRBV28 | ASSSGTLGNEKLF
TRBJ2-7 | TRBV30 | AWSLGGNEQY
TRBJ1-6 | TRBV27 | ASSFEVYPNNSPLH
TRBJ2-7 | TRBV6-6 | ASKTTSGSYEQY
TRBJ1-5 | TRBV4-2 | ASSPEGHGSNQPQH
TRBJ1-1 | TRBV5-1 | ASSSQGWRMNTEAF
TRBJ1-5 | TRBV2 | ASSDLGHGNQPQH
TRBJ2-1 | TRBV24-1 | ATSDLTGVGGNEQF
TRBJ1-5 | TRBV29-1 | SVSRGVNQPQH
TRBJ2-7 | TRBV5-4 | ASSSGTSDSYEQY